The T cell receptor (beta chain) under discussion was sequenced for a study of blood T cells in healthy people across ages. The authors ran a second PCR of 7 to 11 cycles using a sample-barcoded 5' primer and a J-beta primer mix. TCRdb re-called the 5' RACE reads through MiXCR, storing one row per CDR3 protein. Among just under 550,000 distinct CDR3 sequences, nearly 25% were seen once, and the ten largest hold approximately 8.7%. This clonotype came up a few times. The CDR3 covers 14 residues. V lost 0 bases to trimming and J lost 5 bases; unmatched junction nucleotides: 6. Germline CDR1 reads DFQATT; CDR2 reads SNEGSKA (reference sequence). Another study also made use of these data, one on T cells of mothers and their children.

The specimen was blood. The clonotype originates from a boy between 10 and 17 years old in good health. This rearrangement joins TRBV20-1 to TRBJ2-5, with 7 bases identical to TRBD1. CDR3 sequence: CSARDRQGGETQYF. The DNA of the CDR3 is TGCAGTGCTAGAGATCGACAGGGTGGGGAGACCCAGTACTTC.